This T cell receptor (beta chain) was recorded in a study of blood T cell repertoires in COVID-19. Whole-study context: Sites in the United States, Italy and Spain provided acute and convalescent COVID-19 samples. PBMCs, B-cell-depleted T cells, or T cells were the source of the cDNA or gDNA that made up the material.

Germline CDR1 is SGHDN and CDR2 is FVKESK. Trimming pared 5 bases from V and 5 bases from J, leaving 12 bases between. CDR3 length equals 13 residues. This clone was seen only once. In the original workflow: Amplifying reference gene primers gave estimates of nucleated cell counts. TCRdb's table, derived via immunoSEQ multiplex PCR, lists solely in-frame clones and lacks some. D and trimming come from the DNA, and the V and J calls and clone size come from that table. This table holds fewer than 350,000 clones, 85% found once. The origin of this receptor is a woman aged 50 to 65 who had recovered from COVID-19. The rearrangement uses TRBV14 and TRBJ1-2; D remains ambiguous. Sequencing was performed on PBMCs or T cells enriched from blood (not recorded which). DNA of the CDR3: TGTGCCAGCAGCTCACGGACGGGGTATGGCTACACCTTC. Amino acids: CASSSRTGYGYTF.